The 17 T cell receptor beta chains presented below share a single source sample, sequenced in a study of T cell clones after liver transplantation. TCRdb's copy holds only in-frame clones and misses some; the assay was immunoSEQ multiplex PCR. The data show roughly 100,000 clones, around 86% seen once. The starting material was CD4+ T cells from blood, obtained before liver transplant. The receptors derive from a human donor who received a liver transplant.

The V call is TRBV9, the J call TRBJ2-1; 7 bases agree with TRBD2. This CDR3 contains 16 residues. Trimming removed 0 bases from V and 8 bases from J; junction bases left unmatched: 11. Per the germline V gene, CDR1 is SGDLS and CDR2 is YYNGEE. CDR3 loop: CASSVGSSGPTDEQFF. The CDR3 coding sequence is TGTGCCAGCAGCGTAGGGTCTAGCGGACCTACGGATGAGCAGTTCTTC.

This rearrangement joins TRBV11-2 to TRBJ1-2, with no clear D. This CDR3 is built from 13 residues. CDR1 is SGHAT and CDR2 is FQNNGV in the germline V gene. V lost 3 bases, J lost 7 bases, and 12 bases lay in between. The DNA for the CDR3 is TGTGCCAGCAGCTTGAGGACCGCCGCTGGCTACACCTTC. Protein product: CASSLRTAAGYTF. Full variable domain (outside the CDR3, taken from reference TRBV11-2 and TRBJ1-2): EAGVAQSPRYKIIEKRQSVAFWCNPISGHATLYWYQQILGQGPKLLIQFQNNGVVDDSQLPKDRFSAERLKGVDSTLKIQPAKLEDSAVYLCASSLRTAAGYTFGSGTRLTVV.

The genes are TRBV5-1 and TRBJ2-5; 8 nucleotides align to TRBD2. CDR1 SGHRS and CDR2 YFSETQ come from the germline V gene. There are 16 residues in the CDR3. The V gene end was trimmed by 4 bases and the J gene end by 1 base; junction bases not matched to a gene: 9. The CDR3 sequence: CASSLGLGGTQETQYF. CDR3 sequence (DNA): TGCGCCAGCAGCCTGGGACTAGGAGGAACCCAAGAGACCCAGTACTTC.

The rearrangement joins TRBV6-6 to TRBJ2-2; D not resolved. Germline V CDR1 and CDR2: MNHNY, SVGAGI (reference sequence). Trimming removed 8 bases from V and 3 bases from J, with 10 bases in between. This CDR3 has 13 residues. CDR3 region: CASSAGYTGELFF. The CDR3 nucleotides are TGTGCCAGCTCGGCAGGTTACACCGGGGAGCTGTTTTTT.

The CDR3 DNA follows: TGTGCCAGCAGCTTATATCGGGGCAAAAAAGATCAGCCCCAGCATTTT. Translating gives CASSLYRGKKDQPQHF. The genes are TRBV7-9 and TRBJ1-5; tentatively, D is TRBD1 (5 bases). Trimming stripped 2 bases from V and 5 bases from J, with 16 bases between. The CDR3 loop spans 16 amino acids. CDR1 is SEHNR and CDR2 is FQNEAQ in the germline V gene (reference sequence).

The CDR3 loop is CASSLLGSRKTGGYTF. The CDR3 DNA follows: TGTGCCAGCAGTTTATTAGGAAGCAGGAAGACAGGGGGCTACACCTTC. The chain has TRBV28 and TRBJ1-2, with TRBD1 matching over 7 bases. The V gene end was trimmed by 1 base and the J gene end by 8 bases; junction bases not matched to a gene: 13. The CDR3 length is 16 residues. Germline V CDR1 and CDR2: MDHEN, SYDVKM.

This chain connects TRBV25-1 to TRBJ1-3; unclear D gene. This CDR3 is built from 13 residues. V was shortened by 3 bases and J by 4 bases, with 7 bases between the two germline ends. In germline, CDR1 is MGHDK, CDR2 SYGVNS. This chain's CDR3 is CASSDAGGNTIYF. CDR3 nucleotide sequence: TGTGCCAGCAGTGACGCGGGCGGAAACACCATATATTTT.

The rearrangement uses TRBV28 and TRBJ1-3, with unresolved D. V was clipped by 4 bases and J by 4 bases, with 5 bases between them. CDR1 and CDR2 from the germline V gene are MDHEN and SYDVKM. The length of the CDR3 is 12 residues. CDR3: CASSSPGNTIYF. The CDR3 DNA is TGTGCCAGCAGTTCCCCCGGAAACACCATATATTTT.

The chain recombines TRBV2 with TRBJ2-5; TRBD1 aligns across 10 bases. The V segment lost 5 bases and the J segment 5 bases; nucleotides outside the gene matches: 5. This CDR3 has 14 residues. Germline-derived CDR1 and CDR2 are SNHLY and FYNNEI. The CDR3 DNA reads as TGTGCCAGCAGTCCGGACAGGGGGACGGAGACCCAGTACTTC. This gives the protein CASSPDRGTETQYF.

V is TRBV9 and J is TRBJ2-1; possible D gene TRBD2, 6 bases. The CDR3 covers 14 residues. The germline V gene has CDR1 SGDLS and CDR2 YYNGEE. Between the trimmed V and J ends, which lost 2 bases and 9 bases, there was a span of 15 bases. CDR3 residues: CASSVTDGGGEQFF. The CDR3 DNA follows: TGTGCCAGCAGCGTGACTGATGGGGGAGGTGAGCAGTTCTTC. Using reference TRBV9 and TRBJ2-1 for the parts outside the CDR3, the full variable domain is DSGVTQTPKHLITATGQRVTLRCSPRSGDLSVYWYQQSLDQGLQFLIQYYNGEERAKGNILERFSAQQFPDLHSELNLSSLELGDSALYFCASSVTDGGGEQFFGPGTRLTVL.

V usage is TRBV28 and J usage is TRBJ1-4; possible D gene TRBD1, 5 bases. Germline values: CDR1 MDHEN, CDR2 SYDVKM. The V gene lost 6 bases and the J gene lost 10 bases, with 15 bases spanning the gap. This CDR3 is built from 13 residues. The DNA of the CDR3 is TGTGCCAGCAGGGTAGGAGGAGGGGTAAAACTGTTTTTT. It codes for CASRVGGGVKLFF. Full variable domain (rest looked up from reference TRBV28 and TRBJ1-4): DVKVTQSSRYLVKRTGEKVFLECVQDMDHENMFWYRQDPGLGLRLIYFSYDVKMKEKGDIPEGYSVSREKKERFSLILESASTNQTSMYLCASRVGGGVKLFFGSGTQLSVL.

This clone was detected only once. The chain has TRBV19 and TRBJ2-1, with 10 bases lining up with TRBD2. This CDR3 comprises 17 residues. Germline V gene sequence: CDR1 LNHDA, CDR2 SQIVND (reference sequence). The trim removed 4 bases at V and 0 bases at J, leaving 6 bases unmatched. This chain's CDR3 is CASSKTSGFGSYNEQFF. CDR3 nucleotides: TGTGCCAGTAGTAAGACTAGCGGGTTTGGCTCCTACAATGAGCAGTTCTTC.

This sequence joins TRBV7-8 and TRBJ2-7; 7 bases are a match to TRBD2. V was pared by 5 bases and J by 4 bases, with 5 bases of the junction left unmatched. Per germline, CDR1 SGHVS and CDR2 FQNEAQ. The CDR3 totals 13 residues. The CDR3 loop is CASSGGRGYEQYF. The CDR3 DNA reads TGTGCCAGCAGCGGGGGGAGGGGTTACGAGCAGTACTTC.

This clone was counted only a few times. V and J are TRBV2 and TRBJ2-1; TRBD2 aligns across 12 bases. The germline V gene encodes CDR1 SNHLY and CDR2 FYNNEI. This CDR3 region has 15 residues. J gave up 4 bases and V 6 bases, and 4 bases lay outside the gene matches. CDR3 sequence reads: CASRILAGGYNEQFF. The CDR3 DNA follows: TGTGCCAGCAGGATACTAGCGGGGGGATACAATGAGCAGTTCTTC.

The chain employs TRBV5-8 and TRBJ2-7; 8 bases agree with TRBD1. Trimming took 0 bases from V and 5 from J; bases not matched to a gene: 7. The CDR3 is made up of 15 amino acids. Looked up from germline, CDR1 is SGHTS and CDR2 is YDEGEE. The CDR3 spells CASSLAPGGAHEQYF. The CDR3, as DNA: TGTGCCAGCAGCTTGGCGCCAGGGGGCGCCCACGAGCAGTACTTC.

The chain's CDR3 is CASSARLLRGTEAFF. In DNA, the CDR3 is TGTGCCAGCAGCGCGAGACTGTTGAGGGGGACTGAAGCTTTCTTT. The chain combines TRBV11-2 with TRBJ1-1; D might be TRBD1 (6 bases). The CDR3 has 15 residues. The ends were cut back, 5 bases at V and 5 bases at J, with 18 bases in the middle. Germline V CDR1 and CDR2: SGHAT, FQNNGV.

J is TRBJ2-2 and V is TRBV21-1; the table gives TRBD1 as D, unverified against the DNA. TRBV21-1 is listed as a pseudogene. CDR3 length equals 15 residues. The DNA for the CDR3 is TGTGCCAGCAGCAAAGGACAGGGAAAAACCGGGGAGCTGTTTTTT. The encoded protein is CASSKGQGKTGELFF.